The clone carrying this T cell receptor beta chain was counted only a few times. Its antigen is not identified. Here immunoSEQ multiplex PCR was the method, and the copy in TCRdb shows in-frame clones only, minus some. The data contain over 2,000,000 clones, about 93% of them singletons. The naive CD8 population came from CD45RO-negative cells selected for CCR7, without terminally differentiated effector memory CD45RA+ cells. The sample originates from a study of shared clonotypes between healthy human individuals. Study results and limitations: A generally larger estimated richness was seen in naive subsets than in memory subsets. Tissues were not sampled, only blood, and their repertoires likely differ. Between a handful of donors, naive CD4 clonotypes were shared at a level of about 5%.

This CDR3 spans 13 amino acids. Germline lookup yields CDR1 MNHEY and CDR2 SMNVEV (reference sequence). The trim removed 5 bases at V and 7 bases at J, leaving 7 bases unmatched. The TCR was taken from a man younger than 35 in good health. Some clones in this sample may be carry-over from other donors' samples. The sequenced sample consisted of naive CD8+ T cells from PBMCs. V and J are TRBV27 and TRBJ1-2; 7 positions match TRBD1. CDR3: CASSITGQRGYTF. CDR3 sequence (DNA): TGTGCCAGCAGTATAACGGGACAGCGTGGCTACACCTTC.